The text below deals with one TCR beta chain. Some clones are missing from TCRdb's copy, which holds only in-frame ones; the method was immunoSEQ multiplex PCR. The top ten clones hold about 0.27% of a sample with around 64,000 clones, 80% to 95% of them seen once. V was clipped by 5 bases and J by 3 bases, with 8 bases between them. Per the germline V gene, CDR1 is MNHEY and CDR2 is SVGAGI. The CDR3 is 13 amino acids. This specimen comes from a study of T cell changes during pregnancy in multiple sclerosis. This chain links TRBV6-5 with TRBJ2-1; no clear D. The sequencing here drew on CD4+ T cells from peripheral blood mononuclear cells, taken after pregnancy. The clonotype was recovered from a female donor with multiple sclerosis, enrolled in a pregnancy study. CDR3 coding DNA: TGTGCCAGCAGTCCGGGTATCTACAATGAGCAGTTCTTC. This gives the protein CASSPGIYNEQFF.